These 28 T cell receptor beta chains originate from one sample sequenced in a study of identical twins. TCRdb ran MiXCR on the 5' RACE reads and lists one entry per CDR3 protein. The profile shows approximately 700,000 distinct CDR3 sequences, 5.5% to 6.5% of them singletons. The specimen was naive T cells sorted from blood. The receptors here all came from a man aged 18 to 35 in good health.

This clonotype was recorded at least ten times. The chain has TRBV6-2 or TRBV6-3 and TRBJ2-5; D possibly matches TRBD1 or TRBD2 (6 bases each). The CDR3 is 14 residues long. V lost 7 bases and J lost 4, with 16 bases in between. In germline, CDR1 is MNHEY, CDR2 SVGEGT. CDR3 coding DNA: TGTGCCAGCATTACTTCGGGGGCGAGAGAGACCCAGTACTTC. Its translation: CASITSGARETQYF.

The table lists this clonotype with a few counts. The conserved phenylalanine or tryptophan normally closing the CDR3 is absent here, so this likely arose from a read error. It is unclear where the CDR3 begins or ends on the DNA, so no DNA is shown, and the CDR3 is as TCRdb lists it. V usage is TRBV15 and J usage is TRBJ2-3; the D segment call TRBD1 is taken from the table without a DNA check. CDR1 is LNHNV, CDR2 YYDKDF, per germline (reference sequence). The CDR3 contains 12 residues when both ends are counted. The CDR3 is CATSRSGGPLWG.

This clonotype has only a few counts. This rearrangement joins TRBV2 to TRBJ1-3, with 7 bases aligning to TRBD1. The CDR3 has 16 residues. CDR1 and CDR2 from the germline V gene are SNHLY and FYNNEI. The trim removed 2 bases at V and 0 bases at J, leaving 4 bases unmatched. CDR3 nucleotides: TGTGCCAGCAGTGAAAGGGGACAGCACTCTGGAAACACCATATATTTT. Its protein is CASSERGQHSGNTIYF.

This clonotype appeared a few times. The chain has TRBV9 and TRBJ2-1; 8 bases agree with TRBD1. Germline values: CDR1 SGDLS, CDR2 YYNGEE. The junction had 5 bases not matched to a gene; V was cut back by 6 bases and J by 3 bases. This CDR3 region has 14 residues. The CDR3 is CASNRDRHYNEQFF. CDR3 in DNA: TGTGCCAGCAACCGGGACAGGCACTACAATGAGCAGTTCTTC.

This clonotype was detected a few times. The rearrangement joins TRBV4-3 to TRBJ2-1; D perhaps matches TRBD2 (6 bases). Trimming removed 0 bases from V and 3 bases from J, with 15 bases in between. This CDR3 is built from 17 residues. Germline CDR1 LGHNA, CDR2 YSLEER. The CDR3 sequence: CASSQEYRSRGYNEQFF. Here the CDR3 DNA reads TGCGCCAGCAGCCAAGAGTACAGGTCGCGGGGCTACAATGAGCAGTTCTTC.

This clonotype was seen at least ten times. The CDR3 here is CAIPTRADSGETQYF. The DNA for the CDR3 is TGTGCCATCCCGACGAGGGCCGACTCGGGAGAGACCCAGTACTTC. The chain recombines TRBV10-3 with TRBJ2-5; tentatively, D is TRBD2 (5 bases). The V end was cut by 8 bases, the J end by 4 bases, with 20 bases between. This CDR3 is built from 15 residues. Germline CDR1 ENHRY, CDR2 SYGVKD.

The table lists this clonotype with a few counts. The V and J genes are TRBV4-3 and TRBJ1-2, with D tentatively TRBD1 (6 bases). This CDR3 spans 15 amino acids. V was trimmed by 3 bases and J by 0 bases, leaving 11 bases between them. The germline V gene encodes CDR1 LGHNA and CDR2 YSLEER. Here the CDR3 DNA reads TGCGCCAGCAGCCAGGAACGGACAGCTAACTATGGCTACACCTTC. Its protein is CASSQERTANYGYTF.

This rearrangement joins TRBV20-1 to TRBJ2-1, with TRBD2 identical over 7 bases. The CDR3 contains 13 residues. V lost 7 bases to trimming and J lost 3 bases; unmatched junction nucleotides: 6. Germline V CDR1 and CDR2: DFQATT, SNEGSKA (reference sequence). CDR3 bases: TGCAGTGGGTCACTAGCGCACTACAATGAGCAGTTCTTC. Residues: CSGSLAHYNEQFF.

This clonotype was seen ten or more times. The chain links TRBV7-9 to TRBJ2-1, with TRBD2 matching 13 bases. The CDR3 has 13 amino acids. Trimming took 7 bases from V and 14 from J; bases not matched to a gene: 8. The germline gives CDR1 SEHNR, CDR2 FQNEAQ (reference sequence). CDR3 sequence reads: CASTGTSGVGEFF. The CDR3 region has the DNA TGTGCCAGCACCGGGACTAGCGGGGTTGGTGAGTTCTTC.

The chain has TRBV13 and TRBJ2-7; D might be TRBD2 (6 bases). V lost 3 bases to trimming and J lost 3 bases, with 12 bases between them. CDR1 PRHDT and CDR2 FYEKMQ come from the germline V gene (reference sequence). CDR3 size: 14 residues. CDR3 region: CASSFGGENYEQYF. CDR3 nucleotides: TGTGCCAGCAGCTTCGGCGGGGAGAACTACGAGCAGTACTTC.

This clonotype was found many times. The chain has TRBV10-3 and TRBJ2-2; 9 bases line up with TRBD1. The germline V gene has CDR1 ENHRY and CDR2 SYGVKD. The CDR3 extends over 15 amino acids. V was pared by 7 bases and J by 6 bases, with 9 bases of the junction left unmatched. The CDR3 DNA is TGTGCCATCACGAAAGGACAGGGGTATGCCGGGGAGCTGTTTTTT. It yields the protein CAITKGQGYAGELFF.

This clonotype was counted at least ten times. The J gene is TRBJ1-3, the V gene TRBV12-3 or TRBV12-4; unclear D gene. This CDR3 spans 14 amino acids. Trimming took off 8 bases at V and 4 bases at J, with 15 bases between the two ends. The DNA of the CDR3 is TGTGCCAGCGGCCTGGGGTGGTCAGGAAACACCATATATTTT. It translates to CASGLGWSGNTIYF.

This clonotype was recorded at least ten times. CDR3 sequence reads: CASGTRRVAGELFF. CDR3 DNA sequence: TGTGCCAGCGGGACACGTCGTGTCGCCGGGGAGCTGTTTTTT. The chain is built from TRBV6-2 or TRBV6-3 and TRBJ2-2, with D possibly being TRBD1 (6 bases). Trimming took 8 bases from V and 6 from J, leaving 16 bases between them. There are 14 residues in the CDR3. The germline V gene encodes CDR1 MNHEY and CDR2 SVGEGT.

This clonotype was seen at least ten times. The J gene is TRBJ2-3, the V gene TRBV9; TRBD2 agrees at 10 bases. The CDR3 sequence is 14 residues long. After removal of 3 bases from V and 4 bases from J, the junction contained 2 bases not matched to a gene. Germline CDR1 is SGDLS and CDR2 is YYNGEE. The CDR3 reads CASSGLAGADTQYF. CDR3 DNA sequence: TGTGCCAGCAGCGGACTAGCGGGTGCAGATACGCAGTATTTT.

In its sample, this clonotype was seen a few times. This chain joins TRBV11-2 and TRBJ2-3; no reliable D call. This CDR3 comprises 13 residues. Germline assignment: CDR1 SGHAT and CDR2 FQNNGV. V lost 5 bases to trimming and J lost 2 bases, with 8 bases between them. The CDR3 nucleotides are TGTGCCAGCAGCGAGTGGCACACAGATACGCAGTATTTT. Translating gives CASSEWHTDTQYF.

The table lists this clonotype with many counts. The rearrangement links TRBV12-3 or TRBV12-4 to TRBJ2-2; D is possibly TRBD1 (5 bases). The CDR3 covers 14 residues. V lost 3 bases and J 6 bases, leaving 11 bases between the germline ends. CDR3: CASSFRGNAGELFF. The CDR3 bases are TGTGCCAGCAGTTTTAGGGGTAACGCCGGGGAGCTGTTTTTT.

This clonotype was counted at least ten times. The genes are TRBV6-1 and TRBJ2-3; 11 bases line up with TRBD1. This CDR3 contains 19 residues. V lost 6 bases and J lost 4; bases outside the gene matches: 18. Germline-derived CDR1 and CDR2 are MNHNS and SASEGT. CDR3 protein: CASSFTRTGGGFRPDTQYF. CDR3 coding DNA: TGTGCCAGCAGCTTCACCCGGACAGGGGGCGGATTTCGGCCAGATACGCAGTATTTT.

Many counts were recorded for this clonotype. In DNA, the CDR3 is TGCAGCGCCGACCGTGGCATTTACACAGATACGCAGTATTTT. Translation: CSADRGIYTDTQYF. The chain is built from TRBV29-1 and TRBJ2-3; no definite D call. Trimming took 7 bases from V and 2 from J, leaving 16 bases between them. This CDR3 has 14 amino acids. Germline V gene lookup returns CDR1 SQVTM and CDR2 ANQGSEA.

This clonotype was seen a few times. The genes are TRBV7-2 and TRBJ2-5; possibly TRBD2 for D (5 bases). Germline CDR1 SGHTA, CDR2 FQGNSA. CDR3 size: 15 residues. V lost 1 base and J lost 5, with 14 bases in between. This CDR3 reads CASSLVSSRTETQYF. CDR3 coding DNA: TGTGCCAGCAGCTTAGTGTCTAGTCGGACTGAGACCCAGTACTTC. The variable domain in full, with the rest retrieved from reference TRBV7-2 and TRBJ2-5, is GAGVSQSPSNKVTEKGKDVELRCDPISGHTALYWYRQSLGQGLEFLIYFQGNSAPDKSGLPSDRFSAERTGGSVSTLTIQRTQQEDSAVYLCASSLVSSRTETQYFGPGTRLLVL.

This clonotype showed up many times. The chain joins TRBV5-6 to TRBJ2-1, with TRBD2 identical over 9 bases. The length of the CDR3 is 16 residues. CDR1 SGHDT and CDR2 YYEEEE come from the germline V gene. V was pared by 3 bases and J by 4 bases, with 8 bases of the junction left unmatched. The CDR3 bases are TGTGCCAGCAGCTCCACCGCGGGAGGGGGATACAATGAGCAGTTCTTC. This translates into CASSSTAGGGYNEQFF.

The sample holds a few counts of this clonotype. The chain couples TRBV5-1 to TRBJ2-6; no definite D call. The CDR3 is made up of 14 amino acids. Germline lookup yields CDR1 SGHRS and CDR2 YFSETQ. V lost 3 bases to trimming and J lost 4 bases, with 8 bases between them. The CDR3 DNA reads TGCGCCAGCAGCTGGACGGCCGGGGCCAACGTCCTGACTTTC. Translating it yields CASSWTAGANVLTF.

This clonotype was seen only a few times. In DNA, the CDR3 is TGTGCCACGACCGGGACGAGCTCCTACAATGAGCAGTTCTTC. Translated, it gives CATTGTSSYNEQFF. The chain combines TRBV10-3 with TRBJ2-1; D is perhaps TRBD1 or TRBD2 (5 bases each). The germline CDR1 and CDR2 sequences are ENHRY and SYGVKD. The CDR3 has 14 amino acids. Trimming removed 10 bases from V and 0 bases from J, with 13 bases in between.

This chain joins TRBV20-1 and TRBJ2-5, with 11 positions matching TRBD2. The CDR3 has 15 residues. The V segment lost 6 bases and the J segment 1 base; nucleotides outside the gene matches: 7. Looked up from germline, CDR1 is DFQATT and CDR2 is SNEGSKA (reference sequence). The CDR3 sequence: CSALGTSGPQETQYF. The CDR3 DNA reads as TGCAGTGCCCTGGGGACTAGCGGCCCCCAAGAGACCCAGTACTTC.

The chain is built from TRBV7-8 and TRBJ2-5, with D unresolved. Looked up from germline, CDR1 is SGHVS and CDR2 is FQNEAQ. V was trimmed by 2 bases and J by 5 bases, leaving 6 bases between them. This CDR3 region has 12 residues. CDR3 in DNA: TGTGCCAGCAGCTTATCGTTCGAGACCCAGTACTTC. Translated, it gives CASSLSFETQYF.

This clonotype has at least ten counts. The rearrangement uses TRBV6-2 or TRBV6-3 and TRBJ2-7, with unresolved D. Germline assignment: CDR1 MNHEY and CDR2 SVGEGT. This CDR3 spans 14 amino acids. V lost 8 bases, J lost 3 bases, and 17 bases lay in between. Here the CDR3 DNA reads TGTGCCAGCCGTCGGCGCGGTTCGAACTACGAGCAGTACTTC. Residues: CASRRRGSNYEQYF.

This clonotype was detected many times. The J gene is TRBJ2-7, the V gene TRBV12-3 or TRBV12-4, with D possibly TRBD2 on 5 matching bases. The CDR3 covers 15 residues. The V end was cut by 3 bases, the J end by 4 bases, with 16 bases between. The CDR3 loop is CASSLVSGKPYEQYF. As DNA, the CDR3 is TGTGCCAGCAGTTTGGTCTCCGGGAAACCTTACGAGCAGTACTTC.

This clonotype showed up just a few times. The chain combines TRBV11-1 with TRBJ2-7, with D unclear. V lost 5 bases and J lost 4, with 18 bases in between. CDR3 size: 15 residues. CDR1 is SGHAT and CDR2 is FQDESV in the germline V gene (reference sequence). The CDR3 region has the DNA TGTGCCAGCAGCACCCGGGCGCAAGGCCGGTACGAGCAGTACTTC. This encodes CASSTRAQGRYEQYF.

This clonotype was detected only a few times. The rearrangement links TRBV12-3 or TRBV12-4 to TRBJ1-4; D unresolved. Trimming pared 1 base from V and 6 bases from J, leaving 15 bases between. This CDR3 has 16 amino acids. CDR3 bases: TGTGCCAGCAGTTTAGTGATAGGGAGTCGCGATGAAAAACTGTTTTTT. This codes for CASSLVIGSRDEKLFF.